Following are 27 T cell receptor beta chains from one sample sequenced in a study of T cell responses to AZD1222 COVID-19 vaccine. Sequencing used immunoSEQ multiplex PCR; TCRdb keeps in-frame clones, though not all of them. The table shows roughly 97,000 clones, with around nine tenths occurring only once. The sample in question was peripheral blood, obtained 28 days after the second dose of the MenACWY control vaccine. These receptors all stem from an adult who received the MenACWY meningococcal vaccine as a control.

The rearrangement uses TRBV28 and TRBJ2-7; 7 bases align to TRBD1. The CDR3 consists of 14 residues. The germline V gene encodes CDR1 MDHEN and CDR2 SYDVKM. J gave up 3 bases and V 5 bases, and 7 bases lay outside the gene matches. The CDR3 DNA reads as TGTGCCAGCAGTACCTCAGGGGGTGGCTACGAGCAGTACTTC. Translating it yields CASSTSGGGYEQYF.

The chain combines TRBV4-1 with TRBJ2-1, with D unresolved. The CDR3 runs to 14 residues. V was pared by 3 bases and J by 13 bases, with 19 bases between. Germline V gene lookup returns CDR1 MGHRA and CDR2 YSYEKL. CDR3 DNA sequence: TGCGCCAGCAGCCAGCCCCGAGGAGACTCCATCCAGTTCTTC. Translated: CASSQPRGDSIQFF.

This clone came up a few times. The chain is built from TRBV10-3 and TRBJ2-1, with 8 bases aligning to TRBD1. The germline gives CDR1 ENHRY, CDR2 SYGVKD. J gave up 5 bases and V 2 bases, and 8 bases lay outside the gene matches. The CDR3 runs to 16 residues. CDR3 in DNA: TGTGCCATCAGTGAGCCTGGACAGGGTAGCAACAATGAGCAGTTCTTC. Residues: CAISEPGQGSNNEQFF.

The sample holds one count of this clone. The chain has TRBV30 and TRBJ1-6; the D is unclear. CDR3 length: 12 amino acids. Germline-derived CDR1 and CDR2 are GTSNPN and SVGIG (reference sequence). The V end lost 2 bases, the J end lost 7 bases, and 6 bases lay between the germline ends. The CDR3 DNA follows: TGTGCCTGGAGTAGGCGAAATTCACCCCTCCACTTT. This codes for CAWSRRNSPLHF.

The rearrangement links TRBV6-1 to TRBJ2-7; TRBD1 aligns across 9 bases. The J segment lost 3 bases and the V segment lost 1 base, leaving 4 bases of the junction unmatched. The germline CDR1 and CDR2 sequences are MNHNS and SASEGT. The CDR3 length is 15 residues. As DNA, the CDR3 is TGTGCCAGCAGTGAAGGACAGGGGGAGTTCTACGAGCAGTACTTC. Protein sequence: CASSEGQGEFYEQYF.

The chain is built from TRBV5-1 and TRBJ2-7, with a weak D call TRBD1 (6 bases). The germline gives CDR1 SGHRS, CDR2 YFSETQ. Trimming stripped 1 base from V and 5 bases from J, with 13 bases between. The CDR3 totals 14 residues. The CDR3 region has the DNA TGCGCCAGCAGCTTGACTACAGGGCTCAACGAGCAGTACTTC. This gives the protein CASSLTTGLNEQYF. Drawing the rest from reference TRBV5-1 and TRBJ2-7, the complete variable domain is KAGVTQTPRYLIKTRGQQVTLSCSPISGHRSVSWYQQTPGQGLQFLFEYFSETQRNKGNFPGRFSGRQFSNSRSEMNVSTLELGDSALYLCASSLTTGLNEQYFGPGTRLTVT.

V gene TRBV15 combines with J gene TRBJ1-5; tentatively, D is TRBD1 (5 bases). V lost 7 bases and J lost 4, with 17 bases in between. The CDR3 consists of 15 residues. Looked up from germline, CDR1 is LNHNV and CDR2 is YYDKDF (reference sequence). The CDR3 DNA reads TGTGCCACCAAGCTTTGGGACGGATCGAATCAGCCCCAGCATTTT. This codes for CATKLWDGSNQPQHF.

This chain links TRBV2 with TRBJ2-7; D unclear. V lost 7 bases and J lost 0, with 4 bases in between. Germline loops: CDR1 SNHLY, CDR2 FYNNEI. The CDR3 totals 11 residues. This CDR3 reads CASTYSYEQYF. As DNA, the CDR3 is TGTGCCAGCACTTACTCCTACGAGCAGTACTTC.

This rearrangement joins TRBV11-2 to TRBJ2-1; 13 positions match TRBD2. The length of the CDR3 is 17 residues. The V and J ends lost 1 base and 3 bases, in that order; junction bases with no gene match: 3. CDR1 SGHAT and CDR2 FQNNGV come from the germline V gene. CDR3 nucleotides: TGTGCCAGCAGCTTAGTTGGACTAGCGGGAGTCTACAATGAGCAGTTCTTC. This translates into CASSLVGLAGVYNEQFF.

V gene TRBV28 combines with J gene TRBJ1-2; 7 nucleotides line up with TRBD1. The V gene end was trimmed by 2 bases and the J gene end by 4 bases; junction bases not matched to a gene: 4. The CDR3 totals 14 residues. The germline gives CDR1 MDHEN, CDR2 SYDVKM. The CDR3 nucleotides read TGTGCCAGCAGTTTAGGACAGGCCCTCTATGGCTACACCTTC. Its translation is CASSLGQALYGYTF.

The genes are TRBV9 and TRBJ2-2; possibly TRBD1 for D (6 bases). Deletions cut 0 bases from V and 6 bases from J, with 18 bases between. Per the germline V gene, CDR1 is SGDLS and CDR2 is YYNGEE. The CDR3 length is 17 residues. In DNA, the CDR3 is TGTGCCAGCAGCGTAGCCCGACAGGCAATCGGGTCCGGGGAGCTGTTTTTT. Its translation: CASSVARQAIGSGELFF.

The chain links TRBV20-1 to TRBJ2-1; 8 bases fit TRBD2. The CDR3 has 18 amino acids. The J segment lost 3 bases and the V segment lost 3 bases, leaving 16 bases of the junction unmatched. In germline, CDR1 is DFQATT, CDR2 SNEGSKA (reference sequence). CDR3 residues: CSASPPGGGGIGYNEQFF. The CDR3 DNA follows: TGCAGTGCTAGTCCCCCGGGAGGGGGGGGCATTGGCTACAATGAGCAGTTCTTC.

The chain is built from TRBV2 and TRBJ2-3; 10 nucleotides agree with TRBD2. J was trimmed by 2 bases and V by 1 base; bases with no gene match: 9. Germline-derived CDR1 and CDR2 are SNHLY and FYNNEI. This CDR3 has 18 amino acids. The chain's CDR3 is CASSEGLAGDDLTDTQYF. CDR3 nucleotides: TGTGCCAGCAGTGAAGGGCTAGCGGGGGACGATCTCACAGATACGCAGTATTTT.

Here the CDR3 DNA reads TGCGCCAGCAGCCGGGACTTCAACACAGATACGCAGTATTTT. It translates to CASSRDFNTDTQYF. The chain has TRBV10-1 and TRBJ2-3; D might be TRBD2 (6 bases). V dropped 6 bases and J dropped 2 bases, with 12 bases sitting between them. Per germline, CDR1 WNHNN and CDR2 SYGVQD (reference sequence). This CDR3 comprises 14 residues.

The J gene is TRBJ1-4, the V gene TRBV14; 7 nucleotides align to TRBD1. The CDR3 runs to 16 residues. Germline CDR1 and CDR2: SGHDN and FVKESK. V shed 4 bases and J 6 bases; nucleotides not matched to a gene: 11. CDR3 residues: CASSLVPRGGDEKLFF. CDR3 nucleotides: TGTGCCAGCAGCCTCGTCCCCAGGGGGGGTGATGAAAAACTGTTTTTT.

This chain joins TRBV3-1 (or the pseudogene TRBV3-2) and TRBJ1-2, with 11 positions matching TRBD1. The CDR3 covers 17 residues. The junction had 13 bases not matched to a gene; V was cut back by 3 bases and J by 7 bases. The germline V gene has CDR1 LGHDT and CDR2 YNNKEL (reference sequence). This chain's CDR3 is CASSHTFSGTGGSGYTF. CDR3 nucleotides: TGTGCCAGCAGCCATACCTTCTCCGGGACAGGGGGGTCTGGCTACACCTTC.

V gene TRBV18 combines with J gene TRBJ1-6; 8 nucleotides line up with TRBD1. Per germline, CDR1 KGHSH and CDR2 LQKENI. Trimming removed 2 bases from V and 9 bases from J; junction bases left unmatched: 6. The CDR3 length is 15 residues. DNA for the CDR3: TGTGCCAGCTCACCATCGCAGGGGGCCGGTTCACCCCTCCACTTT. Translated, it gives CASSPSQGAGSPLHF.

This chain joins TRBV29-1 and TRBJ2-7; D gene ambiguous. The CDR3 has 12 residues. Germline V lookup: CDR1 SQVTM, CDR2 ANQGSEA. V gave up 7 bases and J gave up 3 bases, with 13 bases separating them. CDR3 bases: TGCAGCGCTTACGCCGAGAGCTACGAGCAGTACTTC. Its protein product is CSAYAESYEQYF.

This chain uses TRBV7-2 with TRBJ1-6; D is possibly TRBD1 (5 bases). Germline CDR1 is SGHTA and CDR2 is FQGNSA. CDR3 size: 17 residues. V was clipped by 0 bases and J by 5 bases, with 14 bases between them. CDR3 bases: TGTGCCAGCAGCTTAGCTGGGACTGCGCAAAATAATTCACCCCTCCACTTT. This gives the protein CASSLAGTAQNNSPLHF.

The CDR3 nucleotides are TGTGCCAGCAGCGTAGATGATAAGACTAGCGGGGGGCACCCATCGTTCTTC. The encoded protein is CASSVDDKTSGGHPSFF. This chain joins TRBV9 and TRBJ2-1; 13 positions agree with TRBD2. The CDR3 covers 17 residues. Germline V CDR1 and CDR2: SGDLS, YYNGEE. Trimming took 0 bases from V and 15 from J; bases not matched to a gene: 15. Variable domain in full (rest from reference TRBV9 and TRBJ2-1): DSGVTQTPKHLITATGQRVTLRCSPRSGDLSVYWYQQSLDQGLQFLIQYYNGEERAKGNILERFSAQQFPDLHSELNLSSLELGDSALYFCASSVDDKTSGGHPSFFGPGTRLTVL.

The J gene is TRBJ2-7, the V gene TRBV5-1; no clear D. Between the trimmed V and J ends, which lost 4 bases and 2 bases, there was a span of 10 bases. The CDR3 extends over 13 amino acids. From germline, CDR1 is SGHRS and CDR2 YFSETQ. In DNA, the CDR3 is TGCGCCAGCAGCCGTGATAAAGCCTACGAGCAGTACTTC. It specifies CASSRDKAYEQYF.

The V gene is TRBV28, the J gene TRBJ1-2; D possibly corresponds to TRBD1 (5 bases). There are 16 residues in the CDR3. V shed 7 bases and J shed 7 bases, with 25 bases lying between them. Germline CDR1 reads MDHEN; CDR2 reads SYDVKM. DNA of the CDR3: TGTGCCAGCACACCCGGTGGAGGGGCTTCGAAGGGTGGCTACACCTTC. It yields the protein CASTPGGGASKGGYTF.

The chain carries TRBV7-9 and TRBJ2-5, with a tentative D call TRBD1 (6 bases). CDR3 length equals 15 residues. Trimming stripped 3 bases from V and 1 base from J, with 12 bases between. Germline-derived CDR1 and CDR2 are SEHNR and FQNEAQ (reference sequence). CDR3 loop: CASSFRTDFQETQYF. Written as DNA, the CDR3 is TGTGCCAGCAGCTTTAGGACAGACTTCCAAGAGACCCAGTACTTC.

V usage is TRBV28 and J usage is TRBJ1-3; D possibly corresponds to TRBD1 (5 bases). The CDR3 contains 15 residues. The germline V gene encodes CDR1 MDHEN and CDR2 SYDVKM. V lost 3 bases, J lost 0 bases, and 9 bases lay in between. The CDR3 loop is CASSLGTYSGNTIYF. The CDR3 coding sequence is TGTGCCAGCAGTTTGGGGACCTACTCTGGAAACACCATATATTTT.

The gene calls are TRBV6-1 and TRBJ2-7; TRBD1 matches 7 bases. In germline, CDR1 is MNHNS, CDR2 SASEGT. The J segment lost 4 bases and the V segment lost 2 bases, leaving 14 bases of the junction unmatched. The CDR3 is 17 residues long. Written as DNA, the CDR3 is TGTGCCAGCAGTGAATACCCCGGGACAGCCTTACCTTACGAGCAGTACTTC. Its translation: CASSEYPGTALPYEQYF.

The chain couples TRBV24-1 to TRBJ2-1; 9 positions agree with TRBD1. The CDR3 sequence is 15 residues long. Germline CDR1 reads KGHDR; CDR2 reads SFDVKD. V dropped 0 bases and J dropped 7; count of bases not matched to a gene: 3. CDR3 DNA: TGTGCCACCAGTGATTTGGGGACAGGGTTGAATGAGCAGTTCTTC. Protein: CATSDLGTGLNEQFF.

The V call is TRBV20-1, the J call TRBJ1-2; no reliable D call. Trimming stripped 3 bases from V and 7 bases from J, with 12 bases between. Germline CDR1 is DFQATT and CDR2 is SNEGSKA (reference sequence). CDR3 size: 12 residues. The CDR3 bases are TGCAGTGCTAGTGACGGTTTAAGTGGCTACACCTTC. This codes for CSASDGLSGYTF.